Listed below are T cell receptor beta chains from one sample, sequenced in a study of blood T cell repertoires in COVID-19. Produced via immunoSEQ multiplex PCR; TCRdb's table is partial and in-frame only. This table has 98,000 or so clones, around nine tenths appearing once. Sequenced sample: peripheral blood. The receptors were gathered from a human donor in a cohort sampled during active COVID-19. The CDR3 runs from the conserved cysteine through the conserved F or W. The D gene is left open where the match is weak. A clone size is listed for some rows: how often the clone was seen (once, few, many), or a class if it is expanded.

CDR3aa	CDR3nt	d_gene	j_gene	abundance	v_gene
CASSLAPPETEAFF	TGTGCCAGCAGCTTAGCCCCCCCTGAGACAGAAGCTTTCTTT	NA	TRBJ1-1	NA	TRBV11-2
CASSKGQTELITGELFF	TGTGCCAGCAGCAAAGGCCAGACAGAACTTATCACCGGGGAGCTGTTTTTT	NA	TRBJ2-2	NA	TRBV21-1
CASSVDGGGGELFF	TGTGCCAGCAGCGTAGATGGTGGAGGCGGGGAGCTGTTTTTT	NA	TRBJ2-2	once	TRBV9
CASRTGGYEQYF	TGTGCCAGCAGGACAGGGGGGTACGAGCAGTACTTC	TRBD1	TRBJ2-7	few	TRBV27
CASSPWVAGGAGELFF	TGTGCCAGCAGCCCCTGGGTAGCGGGGGGCGCCGGGGAGCTGTTTTTT	TRBD2	TRBJ2-2	NA	TRBV7-3
CASSQGVGQGREQYF	TGTGCCAGCAGCCAAGGGGTGGGACAGGGTCGCGAGCAGTACTTC	TRBD1	TRBJ2-7	NA	TRBV3-1/TRBV3-2
CASSGGRMVGTYGYTF	TGCGCCAGCAGTGGAGGGAGGATGGTCGGCACGTATGGCTACACCTTC	NA	TRBJ1-2	NA	TRBV10-1
CASSIPNTDTQYF	TGTGCCAGTAGTATTCCCAACACAGATACGCAGTATTTT	NA	TRBJ2-3	NA	TRBV19
CASSWDRRTDTQYF	TGTGCCAGCAGTTGGGACAGGAGAACGGATACGCAGTATTTT	TRBD1	TRBJ2-3	NA	TRBV6-6
CASSIGGVWSEAFF	TGTGCCAGTAGTATCGGGGGGGTTTGGTCTGAAGCTTTCTTT	NA	TRBJ1-1	NA	TRBV19
CASSLTGTSAYGYTF	TGTGCCAGCAGTTTAACCGGGACATCGGCCTATGGCTACACCTTC	NA	TRBJ1-2	NA	TRBV28
CAASPGQGYEQYF	TGTGCCGCCTCCCCAGGGCAGGGCTACGAGCAGTACTTC	NA	TRBJ2-7	once	TRBV27
CASTSTGSGARNEQFF	TGTGCCAGCACATCCACCGGCAGCGGGGCCAGGAATGAGCAGTTCTTC	TRBD2	TRBJ2-1	NA	TRBV28
CASSPDRDTEAFF	TGTGCCAGCTCACCCGACAGGGACACTGAAGCTTTCTTT	TRBD1	TRBJ1-1	NA	TRBV18
CASKGVTEEQYF	TGTGCCAGCAAAGGGGTCACGGAGGAGCAGTACTTC	NA	TRBJ2-7	NA	TRBV9
CASTSQGDEQFF	TGTGCCAGCACCTCGCAGGGGGATGAGCAGTTCTTC	TRBD1	TRBJ2-1	NA	TRBV7-6
CASRLNGHDTYEQYF	TGTGCCAGCAGGCTGAACGGCCATGACACCTACGAGCAGTACTTC	NA	TRBJ2-7	NA	TRBV7-2
CSVGGPSTDTQYF	TGCAGCGTTGGCGGGCCTAGCACAGATACGCAGTATTTT	NA	TRBJ2-3	NA	TRBV29-1
CASSLKPGQGDGNQPQHF	TGTGCCAGCAGCTTAAAACCGGGACAGGGGGACGGGAATCAGCCCCAGCATTTT	TRBD1	TRBJ1-5	NA	TRBV7-2
CASKDSKAGELFF	TGTGCCAGCAAGGACAGTAAGGCCGGGGAGCTGTTTTTT	NA	TRBJ2-2	NA	TRBV25-1
CASSSTTDTQYF	TGTGCCAGCAGTTCCACTACAGATACGCAGTATTTT	NA	TRBJ2-3	NA	TRBV28
CASSQQGQGASSQPQHF	TGCGCCAGCAGCCAACAGGGGCAGGGGGCATCTAGTCAGCCCCAGCATTTT	TRBD1	TRBJ1-5	NA	TRBV4-1
CAWTPAAWVNTEAFF	TGTGCCTGGACCCCCGCGGCATGGGTGAACACTGAAGCTTTCTTT	NA	TRBJ1-1	NA	TRBV30
CASSHRYGELDQPQHF	TGCGCCAGCAGTCACAGATACGGGGAGCTGGATCAGCCCCAGCATTTT	NA	TRBJ1-5	NA	TRBV23-1
CAWSRDRDTEAFF	TGTGCCTGGAGCCGGGACAGGGACACTGAAGCTTTCTTT	TRBD1	TRBJ1-1	NA	TRBV30
CASQGQTNTEAFF	TGTGCCAGTCAGGGACAGACGAACACTGAAGCTTTCTTT	TRBD1	TRBJ1-1	once	TRBV6-6
CASSFPQQGPNYGYTF	TGTGCCAGCAGTTTCCCCCAACAGGGGCCTAACTATGGCTACACCTTC	TRBD1	TRBJ1-2	NA	TRBV28